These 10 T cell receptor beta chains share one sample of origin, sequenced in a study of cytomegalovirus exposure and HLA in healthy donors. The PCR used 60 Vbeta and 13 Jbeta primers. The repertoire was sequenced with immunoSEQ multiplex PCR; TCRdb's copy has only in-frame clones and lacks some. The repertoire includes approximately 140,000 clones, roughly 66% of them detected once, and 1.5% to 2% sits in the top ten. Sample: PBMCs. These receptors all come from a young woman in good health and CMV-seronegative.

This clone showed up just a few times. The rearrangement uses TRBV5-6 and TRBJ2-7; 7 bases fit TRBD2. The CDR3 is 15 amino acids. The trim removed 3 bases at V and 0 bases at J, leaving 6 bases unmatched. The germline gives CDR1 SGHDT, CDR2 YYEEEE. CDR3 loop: CASSSTSVSSYEQYV. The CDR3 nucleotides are TGTGCCAGCAGCTCCACTAGCGTGAGCTCCTACGAGCAGTACGTC.

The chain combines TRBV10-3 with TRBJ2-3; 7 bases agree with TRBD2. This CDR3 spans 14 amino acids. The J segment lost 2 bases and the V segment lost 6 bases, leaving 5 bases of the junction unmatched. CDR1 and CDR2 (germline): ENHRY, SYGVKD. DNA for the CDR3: TGTGCCATCAGAGAAAGCGGGAACACAGATACGCAGTATTTT. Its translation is CAIRESGNTDTQYF.

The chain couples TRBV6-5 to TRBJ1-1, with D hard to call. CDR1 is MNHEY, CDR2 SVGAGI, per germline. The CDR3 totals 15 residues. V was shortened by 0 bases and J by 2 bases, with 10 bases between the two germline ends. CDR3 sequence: CASSYSAGLNTEAFF. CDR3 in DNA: TGTGCCAGCAGTTACTCCGCAGGATTAAACACTGAAGCTTTCTTT.

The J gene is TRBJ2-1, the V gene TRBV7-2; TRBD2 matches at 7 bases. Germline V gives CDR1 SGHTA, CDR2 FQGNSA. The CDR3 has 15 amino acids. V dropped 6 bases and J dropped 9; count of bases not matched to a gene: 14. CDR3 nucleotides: TGTGCCAGCAGGGGGGGGATTGCGGGGACGGGTGAGCAGTTCTTC. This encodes CASRGGIAGTGEQFF. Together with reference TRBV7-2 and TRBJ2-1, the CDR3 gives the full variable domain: GAGVSQSPSNKVTEKGKDVELRCDPISGHTALYWYRQSLGQGLEFLIYFQGNSAPDKSGLPSDRFSAERTGGSVSTLTIQRTQQEDSAVYLCASRGGIAGTGEQFFGPGTRLTVL.

In nucleotides, the CDR3 is TGTGCCAGCAGCCTATCAGGGGGGCCCGGGGAGCTGTTTTTT. Translated, it gives CASSLSGGPGELFF. The gene calls are TRBV9 and TRBJ2-2; perhaps TRBD1 as D (7 bases). V was pared by 4 bases and J by 6 bases, with 13 bases between. Germline V gene sequence: CDR1 SGDLS, CDR2 YYNGEE. There are 14 residues in the CDR3.

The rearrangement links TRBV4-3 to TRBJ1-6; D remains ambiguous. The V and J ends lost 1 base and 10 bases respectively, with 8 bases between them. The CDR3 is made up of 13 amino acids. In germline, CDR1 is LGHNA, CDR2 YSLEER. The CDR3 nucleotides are TGCGCCAGCAGCCAAGTGGGCGCATCACCCCTCCACTTT. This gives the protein CASSQVGASPLHF.

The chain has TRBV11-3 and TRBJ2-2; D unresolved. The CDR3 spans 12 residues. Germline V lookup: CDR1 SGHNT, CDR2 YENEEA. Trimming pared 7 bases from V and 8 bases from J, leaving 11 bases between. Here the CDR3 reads CASTAKLGELFF. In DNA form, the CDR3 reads TGTGCCAGCACCGCGAAGTTAGGGGAGCTGTTTTTT.

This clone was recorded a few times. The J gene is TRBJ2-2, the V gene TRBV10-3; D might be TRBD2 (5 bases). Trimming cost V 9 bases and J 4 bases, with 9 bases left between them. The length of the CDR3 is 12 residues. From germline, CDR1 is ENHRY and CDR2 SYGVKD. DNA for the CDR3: TGTGCCATACCGGCGGGCACCGGGGAGCTGTTTTTT. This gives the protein CAIPAGTGELFF.

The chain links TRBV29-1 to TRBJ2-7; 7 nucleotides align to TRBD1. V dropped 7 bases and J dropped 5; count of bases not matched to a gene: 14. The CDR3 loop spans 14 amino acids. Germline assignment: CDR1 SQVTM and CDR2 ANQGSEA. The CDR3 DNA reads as TGCAGCGGACGAGGGGGCCAGGGGTTCAACGAGCAGTACTTC. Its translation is CSGRGGQGFNEQYF.

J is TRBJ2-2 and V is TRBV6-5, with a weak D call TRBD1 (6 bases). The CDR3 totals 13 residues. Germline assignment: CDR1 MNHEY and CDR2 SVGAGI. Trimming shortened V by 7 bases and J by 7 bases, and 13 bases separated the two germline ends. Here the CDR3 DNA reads TGTGCCAGCAAACAGGGTGGAATCGGGGAGCTGTTTTTT. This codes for CASKQGGIGELFF.